The sequence of this T cell receptor beta chain was determined in a study of control samples from healthy donors and cancer patients. This table comes from immunoSEQ multiplex PCR, and its TCRdb copy is limited to in-frame clones, with some not included. The sample records about 98,000 clones, around 82% being singletons. This clone was found once. CDR1 and CDR2 (germline): SQVTM, ANQGSEA. The ends were cut back, 0 bases at V and 7 bases at J, with 7 bases in the middle. This CDR3 comprises 11 residues. The receptor's source is a man in his 60s in good health. The source material was blood. The V and J genes are TRBV29-1 and TRBJ2-7; D gene unclear. CDR3 nucleotide sequence: TGCAGCGTTGAAGAGCCCGGGGAGCAGTACTTC. It specifies CSVEEPGEQYF.